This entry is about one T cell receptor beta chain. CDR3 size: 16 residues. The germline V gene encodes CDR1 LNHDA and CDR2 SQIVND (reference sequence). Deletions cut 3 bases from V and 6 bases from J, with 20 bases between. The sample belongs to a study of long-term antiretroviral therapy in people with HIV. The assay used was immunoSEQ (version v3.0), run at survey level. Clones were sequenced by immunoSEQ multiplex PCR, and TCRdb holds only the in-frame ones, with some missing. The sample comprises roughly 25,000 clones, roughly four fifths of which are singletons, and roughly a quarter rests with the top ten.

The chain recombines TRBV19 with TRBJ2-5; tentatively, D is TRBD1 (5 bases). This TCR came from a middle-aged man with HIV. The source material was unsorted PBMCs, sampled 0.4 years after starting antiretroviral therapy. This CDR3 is CASSIILGASSKTQYF. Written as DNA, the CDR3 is TGTGCCAGTAGTATCATACTTGGGGCCTCGAGTAAGACCCAGTACTTC. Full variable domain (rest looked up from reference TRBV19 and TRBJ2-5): DGGITQSPKYLFRKEGQNVTLSCEQNLNHDAMYWYRQDPGQGLRLIYYSQIVNDFQKGDIAEGYSVSREKKESFPLTVTSAQKNPTAFYLCASSIILGASSKTQYFGPGTRLLVL.